This T cell receptor beta chain was sequenced during a study of blood T cell repertoires in COVID-19. Data came from immunoSEQ multiplex PCR; TCRdb stores just in-frame clones and leaves some out. This table holds 150,000 to 200,000 clones, 80% found once. The clonotype originates from a man between 65 and 85 years old with active or convalescent COVID-19. The sequencing input was peripheral blood.

The CDR3 loop is CSASEETGSYGYTF. In DNA, the CDR3 is TGCAGTGCTAGTGAAGAAACGGGAAGCTATGGCTACACCTTC. This rearrangement joins TRBV20-1 to TRBJ1-2; unclear D gene. V gave up 3 bases and J gave up 4 bases, with 15 bases separating them. This CDR3 comprises 14 residues. Germline V gives CDR1 DFQATT, CDR2 SNEGSKA (reference sequence).